One TCR beta chain is described in this entry. Antigen unknown. CDR1 and CDR2 (germline): LNHDA, SQIVND (reference sequence). The CDR3 covers 17 residues. V lost 0 bases to trimming and J lost 7 bases, with 19 bases between them. The PCR had 60 Vbeta and 13 Jbeta primers. The repertoire was sequenced with immunoSEQ multiplex PCR; TCRdb's copy has only in-frame clones and lacks some. There are 85,000 to 90,000 clones in the sample; around 74% occur only once, and over 9.5% lies in the top ten. Those who donated were healthy bone marrow donors. This sample was included in a study of cytomegalovirus exposure and HLA in healthy donors. Study findings and constraints: The CMV antigen specificity of a few CMV-associated chains was confirmed through in vitro analysis. Common viral pathogens seemed to be connected with several of the most significant clusters, according to a later analysis. High specificity and sensitivity for cytomegalovirus status were reported for the classifier.

This sequence was found in a man aged 25-45 years in good health and CMV-seropositive. Specimen: PBMCs. The chain recombines TRBV19 with TRBJ1-5; D perhaps matches TRBD1 (6 bases). CDR3 in amino acids: CASSIDHRAGSAQPQHF. The CDR3 DNA reads as TGTGCCAGTAGTATAGATCACAGGGCTGGGTCTGCACAGCCCCAGCATTTT. Looking up the rest from reference TRBV19 and TRBJ1-5 gives the full variable domain: DGGITQSPKYLFRKEGQNVTLSCEQNLNHDAMYWYRQDPGQGLRLIYYSQIVNDFQKGDIAEGYSVSREKKESFPLTVTSAQKNPTAFYLCASSIDHRAGSAQPQHFGDGTRLSIL.